Shown below are 32 T cell receptor beta chains from a single sample sequenced in a study of CD8+ T cells in alopecia areata. Treatment specified: oral pan-JAK inhibitor, 5-10 mg twice daily. RNA extraction and reverse transcription yielded cDNA as sequencing template. Measured with immunoSEQ multiplex PCR; TCRdb has only the in-frame clones, and not every one. This table holds 90,000 to 150,000 clones, about 50% found once. This specimen was CD4+ T cells sorted from blood, taken at week 4, from a patient treated with tofacitinib. These TCRs come from a human donor with alopecia areata.

This chain uses TRBV29-1 with TRBJ1-2; no reliable D call. Germline CDR1 and CDR2: SQVTM and ANQGSEA. This CDR3 comprises 14 residues. V was cut by 2 bases and J by 4 bases, with 14 bases left in between. Here the CDR3 reads CSVELRTVAYGYTF. CDR3 sequence (DNA): TGCAGCGTTGAATTACGGACGGTAGCCTATGGCTACACCTTC.

There are a few counts of this clone. The DNA for the CDR3 is TGTGCCAGCAGCTTGGCTCGGGGGGCCTCCTCAGATACGCAGTATTTT. It translates to CASSLARGASSDTQYF. This chain joins TRBV5-4 and TRBJ2-3; D is perhaps TRBD2 (7 bases). Trimming pared 0 bases from V and 4 bases from J, leaving 15 bases between. In germline, CDR1 is SGHNT, CDR2 YYREEE (reference sequence). The CDR3 runs 16 residues.

The chain links TRBV9 to TRBJ2-1; TRBD2 matches at 13 bases. Trimming removed 4 bases from V and 0 bases from J; junction bases left unmatched: 1. Per the germline V gene, CDR1 is SGDLS and CDR2 is YYNGEE. The CDR3 is 16 amino acids. CDR3 in DNA: TGTGCCAGCAGCTGGACTAGCGGGGGCTCCTACAATGAGCAGTTCTTC. It encodes CASSWTSGGSYNEQFF.

The table lists this clone with a few counts. This chain connects TRBV7-8 to TRBJ2-7, with D uncertain. Trimming stripped 1 base from V and 0 bases from J, with 7 bases between. CDR3 length: 14 amino acids. Germline V gene lookup returns CDR1 SGHVS and CDR2 FQNEAQ. The CDR3 spells CASSLGTFSYEQYF. The CDR3 DNA reads TGTGCCAGCAGCTTAGGGACCTTCTCCTACGAGCAGTACTTC.

The genes are TRBV29-1 and TRBJ2-3; D uncertain. V dropped 2 bases and J dropped 6 bases, with 9 bases sitting between them. This CDR3 has 12 amino acids. Germline values: CDR1 SQVTM, CDR2 ANQGSEA. Here the CDR3 DNA reads TGCAGCGTTGAATTAAGCGCCGATACGCAGTATTTT. This encodes CSVELSADTQYF.

The J gene is TRBJ1-3, the V gene TRBV7-2, with 9 bases fitting TRBD1. Trimming cost V 5 bases and J 6 bases; bases outside gene matches: 5. Germline CDR1 and CDR2: SGHTA and FQGNSA. The CDR3 spans 14 residues. The CDR3 here is CASSPNRGLNTIYF. DNA of the CDR3: TGTGCCAGCAGCCCCAACAGGGGGCTAAACACCATATATTTT.

The rearrangement joins TRBV7-8 to TRBJ1-3; tentatively, D is TRBD1 (5 bases). V lost 5 bases, J lost 1 base, and 9 bases lay in between. The CDR3 has 14 residues. Germline CDR1 reads SGHVS; CDR2 reads FQNEAQ. Written as DNA, the CDR3 is TGTGCCAGCAGCCAGAGGGGTTCTGGAAACACCATATATTTT. Protein sequence: CASSQRGSGNTIYF.

The J gene is TRBJ2-5, the V gene TRBV7-2; 8 nucleotides match TRBD2. Germline V gene sequence: CDR1 SGHTA, CDR2 FQGNSA. This CDR3 contains 15 residues. Trimming at V came to 5 bases and at J to 5 bases, leaving 10 bases not matched to a gene. This chain's CDR3 is CASSLPGLVVETQYF. In DNA, the CDR3 is TGTGCCAGCAGCCTCCCGGGACTAGTAGTTGAGACCCAGTACTTC. The entire variable domain, with the rest obtained from reference TRBV7-2 and TRBJ2-5, is as follows: GAGVSQSPSNKVTEKGKDVELRCDPISGHTALYWYRQSLGQGLEFLIYFQGNSAPDKSGLPSDRFSAERTGGSVSTLTIQRTQQEDSAVYLCASSLPGLVVETQYFGPGTRLLVL.

The chain links TRBV5-1 to TRBJ2-7; 7 bases align to TRBD1. The CDR3 spans 13 residues. Trimming at V came to 4 bases and at J to 4 bases, leaving 5 bases not matched to a gene. Germline assignment: CDR1 SGHRS and CDR2 YFSETQ. The CDR3 DNA reads as TGCGCCAGCAGCGACAGGGAATCTTACGAGCAGTACTTC. Translating it yields CASSDRESYEQYF.

The chain couples TRBV30 to TRBJ2-5; D perhaps matches TRBD2 (6 bases). CDR3 length equals 13 residues. CDR1 and CDR2 (germline): GTSNPN, SVGIG (reference sequence). Trimming cost V 1 base and J 3 bases, with 9 bases left between them. The CDR3 DNA reads TGTGCCTGGAGTGCACAGCGGGAAGAGACCCAGTACTTC. Amino acids: CAWSAQREETQYF.

The J gene is TRBJ2-3, the V gene TRBV27; no clear D. Germline V CDR1 and CDR2: MNHEY, SMNVEV (reference sequence). Trimming pared 8 bases from V and 6 bases from J, leaving 12 bases between. The CDR3 spans 12 residues. The DNA for the CDR3 is TGTGCCAGCTCGACCCTCAGGGATACGCAGTATTTT. Amino acid sequence: CASSTLRDTQYF.

The rearrangement uses TRBV29-1 and TRBJ1-2; D gene unclear. Germline CDR1 reads SQVTM; CDR2 reads ANQGSEA. CDR3 size: 11 residues. The CDR3 DNA sequence: TGCGGAGGAGGGACTAACTATGGCTACACCTTC. As protein: CGGGTNYGYTF. The variable domain in full, completed from reference TRBV29-1 and TRBJ1-2, reads SAVISQKPSRDICQRGTSLTIQCQVDSQVTMMFWYRQQPGQSLTLIATANQGSEATYESGFVIDKFPISRPNLTFSTLTVSNMSPEDSSIYLCGGGTNYGYTFGSGTRLTVV.

This chain joins TRBV7-9 and TRBJ2-5; 8 nucleotides agree with TRBD1. Germline V gene lookup returns CDR1 SEHNR and CDR2 FQNEAQ (reference sequence). This CDR3 comprises 14 residues. J was trimmed by 5 bases and V by 5 bases; bases with no gene match: 7. The CDR3 bases are TGTGCCAGCAGCCTCGACAGGGGTCTGGAGACCCAGTACTTC. It yields the protein CASSLDRGLETQYF.

This clone was detected ten times or more. The chain recombines TRBV5-6 with TRBJ2-3, with TRBD1 matching 9 bases. V shed 4 bases and J 2 bases; nucleotides not matched to a gene: 5. CDR3 length: 15 amino acids. The germline gives CDR1 SGHDT, CDR2 YYEEEE. In nucleotides, the CDR3 is TGTGCCAGCAGCCCCACAGGGGGCTACACAGATACGCAGTATTTT. Translation gives CASSPTGGYTDTQYF.

This chain links TRBV30 with TRBJ2-7; a weak D match, TRBD2 (5 bases). V was cut by 1 base and J by 3 bases, with 7 bases left in between. Germline-derived CDR1 and CDR2 are GTSNPN and SVGIG (reference sequence). The CDR3 is 12 amino acids. The CDR3 DNA is TGTGCCTGGAGTGAGCGGAACTACGAGCAGTACTTC. Protein: CAWSERNYEQYF.

The gene calls are TRBV12-5 and TRBJ2-1; D perhaps matches TRBD2 (5 bases). Between the trimmed V and J ends, which lost 9 bases and 0 bases, there was a span of 9 bases. Per germline, CDR1 LGHNT and CDR2 FRNRAP. The CDR3 contains 13 residues. CDR3 sequence: CASAGPSYNEQFF. CDR3 bases: TGTGCTAGCGCGGGCCCCTCCTACAATGAGCAGTTCTTC.

V is TRBV7-9 and J is TRBJ1-1; a weak D match, TRBD1 (5 bases). Looked up from germline, CDR1 is SEHNR and CDR2 is FQNEAQ (reference sequence). V was clipped by 5 bases and J by 6 bases, with 13 bases between them. This CDR3 region has 13 residues. The CDR3 sequence: CASSNPPGPEAFF. The CDR3 bases are TGTGCCAGCAGCAACCCCCCGGGACCTGAAGCTTTCTTT.

J is TRBJ2-2 and V is TRBV30, with D unclear. The CDR3 is made up of 14 amino acids. V lost 3 bases, J lost 1 base, and 9 bases lay in between. Germline assignment: CDR1 GTSNPN and CDR2 SVGIG (reference sequence). The CDR3 is CAWRRTLNTGELFF. The CDR3, as DNA: TGTGCCTGGAGACGGACCCTGAACACCGGGGAGCTGTTTTTT.

J is TRBJ1-5 and V is TRBV6-5, with D tentatively TRBD1 (5 bases). CDR3 length: 10 residues. CDR1 is MNHEY, CDR2 SVGAGI, per germline. V lost 8 bases and J 7 bases, leaving 6 bases between the germline ends. The CDR3 spells CASGGQPQHF. CDR3 sequence (DNA): TGTGCCAGCGGGGGGCAGCCCCAGCATTTT.

V and J are TRBV6-5 and TRBJ1-4, with TRBD1 matching over 7 bases. Germline CDR1 is MNHEY and CDR2 is SVGAGI. CDR3 length: 15 residues. Germline trimming cut 6 bases from V and 4 bases from J; bases unmatched to any gene: 8. CDR3: CASRPGQTNNEKLFF. CDR3 coding DNA: TGTGCCAGCAGGCCGGGACAGACAAATAATGAAAAACTGTTTTTT.

V gene TRBV7-8 combines with J gene TRBJ2-4; no firm D call. The V gene's germline CDR1 is SGHVS and CDR2 FQNEAQ. Deletions cut 5 bases from V and 2 bases from J, with 19 bases between. The CDR3 covers 17 residues. This CDR3 reads CASSPPWVPNTKNIQYF. The CDR3 coding sequence is TGTGCCAGCAGCCCCCCGTGGGTACCAAACACCAAAAACATTCAGTACTTC.

This clone was counted only a few times. V usage is TRBV5-1 and J usage is TRBJ1-4, with TRBD1 matching 8 bases. V lost 4 bases and J lost 8; bases outside the gene matches: 7. The CDR3 runs to 14 residues. Per germline, CDR1 SGHRS and CDR2 YFSETQ. The CDR3 spells CASSRTGQREKLFF. The CDR3 nucleotides are TGCGCCAGCAGCCGGACAGGGCAAAGAGAAAAACTGTTTTTT. The full variable domain, completed using reference TRBV5-1 and TRBJ1-4, is KAGVTQTPRYLIKTRGQQVTLSCSPISGHRSVSWYQQTPGQGLQFLFEYFSETQRNKGNFPGRFSGRQFSNSRSEMNVSTLELGDSALYLCASSRTGQREKLFFGSGTQLSVL.

The genes are TRBV7-3 and TRBJ2-7; 11 positions agree with TRBD1. CDR1 is SGHTA, CDR2 FQGTGA, per germline. The CDR3 has 15 amino acids. V was clipped by 5 bases and J by 5 bases; unmatched bases: 8. The CDR3 loop reads CASSTSGTGGNEQYF. The CDR3 DNA is TGTGCCAGCAGCACCTCCGGGACAGGGGGAAACGAGCAGTACTTC. Filled out from reference TRBV7-3 and TRBJ2-7, the complete variable domain reads GAGVSQTPSNKVTEKGKYVELRCDPISGHTALYWYRQSLGQGPEFLIYFQGTGAADDSGLPNDRFFAVRPEGSVSTLKIQRTERGDSAVYLCASSTSGTGGNEQYFGPGTRLTVT.

CDR3 residues: CASSARLAGGLQQYF. The CDR3 nucleotides are TGCGCCAGCAGCGCCAGACTAGCGGGAGGTCTCCAGCAGTACTTC. The chain is built from TRBV5-1 and TRBJ2-7; 13 bases are a match to TRBD2. Germline V gene sequence: CDR1 SGHRS, CDR2 YFSETQ. CDR3 length equals 15 residues. The V and J ends lost 4 bases and 8 bases, in that order; junction bases with no gene match: 9.

This clone was detected only once. The rearrangement links TRBV30 to TRBJ2-1, with 11 bases fitting TRBD2. The CDR3 totals 16 residues. V gave up 2 bases and J gave up 2 bases; unmatched junction bases: 5. Germline values: CDR1 GTSNPN, CDR2 SVGIG (reference sequence). CDR3: CAWSQRLAGTYNEQFF. CDR3 DNA: TGTGCCTGGAGTCAACGACTAGCGGGAACCTACAATGAGCAGTTCTTC.

The CDR3 nucleotides read TGCAGCGTGAGCAGACGGATGGCGAACACTGAAGCTTTCTTT. Its translation: CSVSRRMANTEAFF. The rearrangement links TRBV29-1 to TRBJ1-1; D unresolved. Germline CDR1 reads SQVTM; CDR2 reads ANQGSEA. The CDR3 length is 14 residues. The V end lost 6 bases, the J end lost 1 base, and 15 bases lay between the germline ends.

The chain joins TRBV29-1 to TRBJ1-2; the match to TRBD1 covers 7 bases. The germline gives CDR1 SQVTM, CDR2 ANQGSEA. The CDR3 totals 12 residues. V lost 5 bases and J lost 3; bases outside the gene matches: 3. CDR3: CSVRDRDYGYTF. The CDR3 bases are TGCAGCGTTAGGGACAGAGACTATGGCTACACCTTC.

The J gene is TRBJ1-4, the V gene TRBV2, with D tentatively TRBD1 (6 bases). This CDR3 contains 13 residues. CDR1 and CDR2 from the germline V gene are SNHLY and FYNNEI. V dropped 1 base and J dropped 6 bases, with 6 bases sitting between them. CDR3 nucleotides: TGTGCCAGCAGTGAAGACAGGGATGAAAAACTGTTTTTT. This translates into CASSEDRDEKLFF.

A word on this clone: The sample holds other DNA sequences that translate to the same CDR3. The genes are TRBV30 and TRBJ1-5, with TRBD1 as a possible D gene (5 bases). V dropped 0 bases and J dropped 5 bases, with 8 bases sitting between them. The germline CDR1 and CDR2 sequences are GTSNPN and SVGIG (reference sequence). There are 13 residues in the CDR3. CDR3 nucleotides: TGTGCCTGGAGTGTACAGGAGGATCAGCCCCAGCATTTT. This gives the protein CAWSVQEDQPQHF.

This clone has more than one count but fewer than ten. The chain combines TRBV6-1 with TRBJ2-1; 8 nucleotides line up with TRBD1. This CDR3 region has 12 residues. V shed 6 bases and J 12 bases; nucleotides not matched to a gene: 7. Germline V CDR1 and CDR2: MNHNS, SASEGT. The CDR3 DNA reads as TGTGCCAGCAGCTACAGGGGGTCTATGCAGTTCTTC. It yields the protein CASSYRGSMQFF.

To note about this clone: Other DNA sequences from this sample encode an identical CDR3 as well. V is TRBV19 and J is TRBJ1-5; no clear D. Germline V gene lookup returns CDR1 LNHDA and CDR2 SQIVND (reference sequence). Trimming removed 5 bases from V and 0 bases from J, with 11 bases in between. This CDR3 has 15 amino acids. The CDR3 loop is CASSLPGHSNQPQHF. Written as DNA, the CDR3 is TGTGCCAGTAGTCTTCCGGGTCATAGCAATCAGCCCCAGCATTTT. The full variable domain, with the rest looked up from reference TRBV19 and TRBJ1-5, is DGGITQSPKYLFRKEGQNVTLSCEQNLNHDAMYWYRQDPGQGLRLIYYSQIVNDFQKGDIAEGYSVSREKKESFPLTVTSAQKNPTAFYLCASSLPGHSNQPQHFGDGTRLSIL.

With respect to this clone: Other DNA sequences from this sample encode an identical CDR3 as well. V and J are TRBV5-1 and TRBJ2-3; D is unclear. The ends were cut back, 1 base at V and 0 bases at J, with 6 bases in the middle. The CDR3 consists of 14 residues. Per the germline V gene, CDR1 is SGHRS and CDR2 is YFSETQ. The CDR3 is CASSLQGSTDTQYF. For the CDR3, the DNA is TGCGCCAGCAGCTTGCAAGGGAGCACAGATACGCAGTATTTT.